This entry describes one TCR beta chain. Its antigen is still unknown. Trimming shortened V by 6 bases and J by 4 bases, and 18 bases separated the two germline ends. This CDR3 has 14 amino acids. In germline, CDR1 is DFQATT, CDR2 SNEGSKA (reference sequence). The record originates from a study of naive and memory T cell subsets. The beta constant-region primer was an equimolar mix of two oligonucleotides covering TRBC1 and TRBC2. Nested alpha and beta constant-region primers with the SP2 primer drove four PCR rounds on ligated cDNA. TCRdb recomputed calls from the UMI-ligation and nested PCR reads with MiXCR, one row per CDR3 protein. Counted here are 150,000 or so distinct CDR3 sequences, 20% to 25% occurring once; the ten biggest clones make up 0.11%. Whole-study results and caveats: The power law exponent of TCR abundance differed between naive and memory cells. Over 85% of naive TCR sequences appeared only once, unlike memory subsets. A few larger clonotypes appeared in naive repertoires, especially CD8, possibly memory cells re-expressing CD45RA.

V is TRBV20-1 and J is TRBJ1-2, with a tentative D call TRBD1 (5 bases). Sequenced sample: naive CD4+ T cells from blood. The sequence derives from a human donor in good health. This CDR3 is CSASGTHGSYGYTF. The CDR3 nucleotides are TGCAGTGCCTCCGGGACCCACGGCTCCTATGGCTACACCTTC.